The 18 T cell receptor beta chains below all came from one sample that was sequenced in a study of blood T cell repertoires in COVID-19. Data came from immunoSEQ multiplex PCR; TCRdb stores just in-frame clones and leaves some out. The sample has about 86,000 clones; roughly 83% are singletons. The sample was peripheral blood. Receptors were obtained from an elderly woman with active or convalescent COVID-19.

In this sample, this clone turned up a few times. This sequence joins TRBV10-3 and TRBJ1-2; D unresolved. V was cut by 6 bases and J by 4 bases, with 15 bases left in between. Germline loops: CDR1 ENHRY, CDR2 SYGVKD. This CDR3 region has 14 residues. The CDR3 loop is CAIRGSVEGYGYTF. DNA of the CDR3: TGTGCCATCAGGGGGTCGGTGGAGGGCTATGGCTACACCTTC.

This chain links TRBV5-4 with TRBJ2-7, with TRBD2 identical over 8 bases. V was clipped by 2 bases and J by 2 bases; unmatched bases: 9. The CDR3 runs to 16 residues. Germline CDR1 and CDR2: SGHNT and YYREEE (reference sequence). The CDR3 sequence is CASSLALGGGTYEQYF. DNA of the CDR3: TGTGCCAGCAGCTTAGCACTTGGCGGGGGGACCTACGAGCAGTACTTC. The full variable domain, its missing parts supplied by reference TRBV5-4 and TRBJ2-7, is ETGVTQSPTHLIKTRGQQVTLRCSSQSGHNTVSWYQQALGQGPQFIFQYYREEENGRGNFPPRFSGLQFPNYSSELNVNALELDDSALYLCASSLALGGGTYEQYFGPGTRLTVT.

This sequence joins TRBV28 and TRBJ1-1, with a possible D match to TRBD1 (5 bases). V shed 10 bases and J shed 4 bases, with 31 bases lying between them. Germline loops: CDR1 MDHEN, CDR2 SYDVKM. CDR3 length: 18 amino acids. The CDR3 sequence: CAMPVLTGGSVRITEAFF. The CDR3 nucleotides are TGTGCCATGCCAGTCCTAACGGGGGGGTCGGTACGTATCACTGAAGCTTTCTTT.

The V and J genes are TRBV7-6 and TRBJ2-1; TRBD2 matches 8 bases. Germline CDR1 and CDR2: SGHVS and FNYEAQ. The V segment lost 5 bases and the J segment 7 bases; nucleotides outside the gene matches: 10. This CDR3 has 15 residues. CDR3 bases: TGTGCCAGCAGCCCCGCCCGGACTAGCACAAATGAGCAGTTCTTC. It codes for CASSPARTSTNEQFF.

The chain combines TRBV28 with TRBJ2-7; 8 bases agree with TRBD1. The CDR3 is made up of 15 amino acids. Germline CDR1 is MDHEN and CDR2 is SYDVKM. With 7 bases clipped from V and 0 bases from J, the junction kept 8 bases outside the gene matches. The CDR3 here is CASTIPGTGSYEQYF. In DNA form, the CDR3 reads TGTGCCAGCACCATTCCCGGGACAGGCTCCTACGAGCAGTACTTC.

CDR3 coding DNA: TGCGCCAGCAGCTTGGGATCAGGGTATGGCTATGGCTACACCTTC. Amino acids: CASSLGSGYGYGYTF. The chain combines TRBV5-1 with TRBJ1-2; tentative D call: TRBD1 (5 bases). Germline values: CDR1 SGHRS, CDR2 YFSETQ. Trimming took 0 bases from V and 4 from J, leaving 13 bases between them. The CDR3 is 15 residues long.

The V gene is TRBV7-8, the J gene TRBJ2-3; possible D gene TRBD2, 7 bases. This CDR3 is 14 amino acids long. Between the trimmed V and J ends, which lost 9 bases and 2 bases, there was a span of 15 bases. CDR1 is SGHVS, CDR2 FQNEAQ, per germline. The CDR3 DNA is TGTGCCAGTGGGGGGGGCCTCTTCACAGATACGCAGTATTTT. Amino acids: CASGGGLFTDTQYF.

The chain carries TRBV7-9 and TRBJ1-1, with 8 nucleotides matching TRBD1. Trimming cost V 5 bases and J 3 bases; bases outside gene matches: 5. Per germline, CDR1 SEHNR and CDR2 FQNEAQ (reference sequence). CDR3 length equals 14 residues. The CDR3, as DNA: TGTGCCAGCAGCCCGGACAGGGATCACACTGAAGCTTTCTTT. Its translation: CASSPDRDHTEAFF.

Remarks on this clone: The junction does not match germline at one end; this may be a read error. The rearrangement uses TRBV7-8 and TRBJ1-4; a weak D match, TRBD1 (5 bases). CDR1 and CDR2 (germline): SGHVS, FQNEAQ. The CDR3 spans 15 residues. Here the CDR3 DNA reads TGTGCCAGCAGCTTAGCCCAGGGAACTGATGAAAAACTGTTTTTT. Its translation is CASSLAQGTDEKLFF.

The genes are TRBV2 and TRBJ2-5, with unresolved D. This CDR3 has 15 residues. Per germline, CDR1 SNHLY and CDR2 FYNNEI. V lost 0 bases and J 5 bases, leaving 13 bases between the germline ends. This CDR3 reads CASSEALLPGETQYF. CDR3 in DNA: TGTGCCAGCAGTGAAGCGCTTCTCCCCGGGGAGACCCAGTACTTC.

This clone has a single count. Germline is not matched at one junction end, which may reflect a read error. The V and J genes are TRBV6-2 or TRBV6-3 and TRBJ2-3; possibly TRBD1 for D (6 bases). The CDR3 sequence is 13 residues long. The germline V gene encodes CDR1 MNHEY and CDR2 SVGEGT. CDR3 nucleotide sequence: TGTGCCAGCAGTCCGGACAGAAGCCTCAGGATTTCCTTT. It is translated as CASSPDRSLRISF.

The chain employs TRBV6-6 and TRBJ1-1; D call uncertain. The germline CDR1 and CDR2 sequences are MNHNY and SVGAGI (reference sequence). CDR3 size: 14 residues. The V gene lost 0 bases and the J gene lost 11 bases, with 16 bases spanning the gap. The CDR3 coding sequence is TGTGCCAGCAGTTACTCGAGGCGGGATAGGTACGCTTTCTTT. Translated: CASSYSRRDRYAFF.

The chain carries TRBV5-1 and TRBJ1-6; no clear D. Looked up from germline, CDR1 is SGHRS and CDR2 is YFSETQ. The CDR3 has 16 residues. Trimming removed 4 bases at V and 6 bases at J, with 17 bases between. The CDR3 is CASSPLSTRLNSPLHF. The CDR3 nucleotides are TGCGCCAGCAGCCCGCTTTCGACACGGCTTAATTCACCCCTCCACTTT.

The table lists this clone with a few counts. The chain recombines TRBV7-3 with TRBJ1-2, with TRBD1 identical over 7 bases. From germline, CDR1 is SGHTA and CDR2 FQGTGA. This CDR3 is 12 amino acids long. The ends lost 6 bases at V and 4 bases at J; junction bases unmatched: 2. CDR3: CASRGDSYGYTF. Here the CDR3 DNA reads TGTGCCAGCAGAGGGGACAGCTATGGCTACACCTTC.

This chain joins TRBV28 and TRBJ1-2; TRBD1 matches 7 bases. V gave up 6 bases and J gave up 10 bases; unmatched junction bases: 11. The CDR3 runs 13 residues. Germline CDR1 and CDR2: MDHEN and SYDVKM. DNA of the CDR3: TGTGCCAGCAGGGAGACAGGGTTTATTAACTACACCTTC. This translates into CASRETGFINYTF.

The chain links TRBV9 to TRBJ1-1; TRBD1 matches 8 bases. Trimming removed 3 bases from V and 5 bases from J; junction bases left unmatched: 6. CDR1 and CDR2 (germline): SGDLS, YYNGEE. This CDR3 is 14 amino acids long. As DNA, the CDR3 is TGTGCCAGCAGCGCTCAGGGGGCGGGAACTGAAGCTTTCTTT. Its protein product is CASSAQGAGTEAFF.

This sequence joins TRBV10-3 and TRBJ2-3; TRBD1 matches at 7 bases. The CDR3 extends over 14 amino acids. Per germline, CDR1 ENHRY and CDR2 SYGVKD. The ends lost 5 bases at V and 4 bases at J; junction bases unmatched: 6. The chain's CDR3 is CAISKTGNADTQYF. The CDR3 DNA follows: TGTGCCATCAGTAAGACAGGGAACGCAGATACGCAGTATTTT.

The chain uses TRBV13 and TRBJ2-5; possible D gene TRBD2, 7 bases. The germline V and J ends were trimmed by 3 bases and 2 bases, with 10 bases remaining between them. The germline V gene encodes CDR1 PRHDT and CDR2 FYEKMQ (reference sequence). CDR3 length: 14 residues. The CDR3 loop reads CASSLRGPQETQYF. DNA of the CDR3: TGTGCCAGCAGCTTGCGGGGGCCGCAAGAGACCCAGTACTTC.